Listed below are T cell receptor beta chains from one sample, sequenced in a study of human T cells and chemical hapten exposure. MiXCR was run by TCRdb on the RACE reads, yielding one entry per CDR3 protein. This repertoire shows about 80,000 distinct CDR3 sequences, 12% to 15% found once; its top ten account for more than 3.5%. The specimen comprised whole blood, sampled in connection with sensitization to the hapten diphenylcyclopropenone (DPC). The receptors come from a woman aged 45-65 years with alopecia areata. Some clones in this sample may be carry-over from other donors' samples. CDR3s include the opening cysteine and the closing phenylalanine or tryptophan. D genes are given only for firm matches. The size entry is marked missing in some rows and otherwise reads once, few, many or a size class.

-,TRBD2,TRBV9,TRBJ2-5,CASSVAGLAVQETQYF,TGTGCCAGCAGCGTAGCGGGACTAGCGGTTCAAGAGACCCAGTACTTC
once,TRBD2,TRBV28,TRBJ2-1,CASTQIGSGRADNEQFF,TGTGCCAGCACCCAAATCGGTAGCGGGAGGGCCGATAATGAGCAGTTCTTC
-,TRBD2,TRBV7-6,TRBJ2-1,CASSLVAGVEQFF,TGTGCCAGCAGCTTAGTAGCGGGAGTCGAGCAGTTCTTC
-,-,TRBV29-1,TRBJ2-3,CSVDPTDTQYF,TGCAGCGTCGACCCTACAGATACGCAGTATTTT
-,-,TRBV28,TRBJ2-6,CASVDGLTISGANVLTF,TGTGCCAGCGTGGACGGTCTAACGATCTCTGGGGCCAACGTCCTGACTTTC
few,-,TRBV5-6,TRBJ1-3,CASQGLGNTIYF,TGTGCCAGCCAGGGCCTTGGAAACACCATATATTTT
few,TRBD1,TRBV9,TRBJ1-1,CASSATGYTEAFF,TGTGCCAGCAGCGCGACAGGGTACACTGAAGCTTTCTTT
medium-sized,TRBD1,TRBV6-5,TRBJ1-6,CASSPVQGGSPLHF,TGTGCCAGCAGTCCGGTACAGGGGGGATCACCCCTCCACTTT
-,TRBD2,TRBV20-1,TRBJ2-1,CSASLAGGGHNEQFF,TGCAGTGCTAGCTTAGCGGGAGGGGGCCACAATGAGCAGTTCTTC
-,-,TRBV7-9,TRBJ2-7,CASSPAVASYEQYF,TGTGCCAGCAGCCCGGCCGTAGCCTCCTACGAGCAGTACTTC
few,-,TRBV7-9,TRBJ2-1,CASSTSRRPQSSYNEQFF,-
-,-,TRBV2,TRBJ2-7,CASRRGTVYEQYF,TGTGCCAGCAGGAGAGGGACGGTCTACGAGCAGTACTTC
many,TRBD2,TRBV7-2,TRBJ2-1,CAIVGLAGGKSYNEQFF,TGTGCCATCGTTGGACTAGCGGGCGGCAAGTCCTACAATGAGCAGTTCTTC
-,-,TRBV12-3/TRBV12-4,TRBJ1-5,CASSLGNPSNQPQHF,TGTGCCAGCAGTTTAGGGAACCCTAGCAATCAGCCCCAGCATTTT
few,TRBD2,TRBV20-1,TRBJ2-3,CSGIATSGSKDTQYF,TGCAGTGGAATAGCGACTAGCGGGAGCAAAGATACGCAGTATTTT
few,TRBD1,TRBV2,TRBJ2-2,CASSLQGARTGELFF,TGTGCCAGCAGTCTACAGGGGGCGAGGACCGGGGAGCTGTTTTTT
few,TRBD2,TRBV5-5,TRBJ2-7,CASSLTSGRQHEQYF,TGTGCCAGCAGCCTGACTAGCGGGAGGCAGCACGAGCAGTACTTC
-,-,TRBV21-1,TRBJ2-5,CASSKRARNQETQYF,TGTGCCAGCAGCAAGAGAGCTCGGAACCAAGAGACCCAGTACTTC